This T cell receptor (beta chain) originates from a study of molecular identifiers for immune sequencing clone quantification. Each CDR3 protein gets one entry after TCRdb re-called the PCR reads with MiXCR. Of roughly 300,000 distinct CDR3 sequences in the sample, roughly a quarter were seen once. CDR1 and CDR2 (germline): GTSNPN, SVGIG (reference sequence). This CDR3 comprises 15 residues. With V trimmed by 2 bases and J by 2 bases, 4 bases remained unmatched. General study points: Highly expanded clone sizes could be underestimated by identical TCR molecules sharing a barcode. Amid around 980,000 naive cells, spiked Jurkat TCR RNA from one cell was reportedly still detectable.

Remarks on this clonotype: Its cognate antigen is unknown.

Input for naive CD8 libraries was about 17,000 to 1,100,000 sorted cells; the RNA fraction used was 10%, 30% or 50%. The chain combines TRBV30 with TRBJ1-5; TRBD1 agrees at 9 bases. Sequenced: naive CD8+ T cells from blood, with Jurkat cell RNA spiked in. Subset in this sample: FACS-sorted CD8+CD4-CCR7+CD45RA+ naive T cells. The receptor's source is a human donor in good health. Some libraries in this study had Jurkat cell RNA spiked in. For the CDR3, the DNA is TGTGCCTGGAGTAGGACAGGGGCTGGCAATCAGCCCCAGCATTTT. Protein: CAWSRTGAGNQPQHF. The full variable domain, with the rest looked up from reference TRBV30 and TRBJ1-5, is SQTIHQWPATLVQPVGSPLSLECTVEGTSNPNLYWYRQAAGRGLQLLFYSVGIGQISSEVPQNLSASRPQDRQFILSSKKLLLSDSGFYLCAWSRTGAGNQPQHFGDGTRLSIL.